This TCR beta chain stems from a study of neurological immune-mediated disorders. The CDR3 totals 13 residues. Trimming shortened V by 3 bases and J by 3 bases, and 9 bases separated the two germline ends. Germline assignment: CDR1 SGHRS and CDR2 YFSETQ. This clonotype was seen at least ten times. As yet, its antigen is unknown. The authors produced cDNA by 5'RACE using 10-nucleotide random UMIs. TCRdb called the 5' RACE reads again in MiXCR, with one record for every CDR3 protein. Found here are 55,000 to 80,000 distinct CDR3 sequences, around 4.7% of them singletons; the top ten hold roughly 3.2%. It was from 2 million PBMCs stored at -80 C that the unsorted libraries were obtained. Study-wide points: As far as clinical or MRI features were concerned, none was associated with the multiple sclerosis repertoire cluster. Phylogenetic grouping placed 18 of 34 multiple sclerosis patients' repertoires in one related-CDR3 cluster, a possible signature.

The sample taken for sequencing was PBMCs. The rearrangement links TRBV5-1 to TRBJ1-1, with D unresolved. The source of this sequence is a woman between 50 and 59 years old with multiple sclerosis. The CDR3 spells CASSSQEDTEAFF. In DNA, the CDR3 is TGCGCCAGCAGCTCCCAGGAAGACACTGAAGCTTTCTTT. Together with reference TRBV5-1 and TRBJ1-1, the CDR3 gives the full variable domain: KAGVTQTPRYLIKTRGQQVTLSCSPISGHRSVSWYQQTPGQGLQFLFEYFSETQRNKGNFPGRFSGRQFSNSRSEMNVSTLELGDSALYLCASSSQEDTEAFFGQGTRLTVV.